Listed below are T cell receptor beta chains from one sample, sequenced in a study of blood T cell repertoires in COVID-19. Assay: immunoSEQ multiplex PCR; the TCRdb copy retains only in-frame clones and omits some. The table has roughly 130,000 clones, more than 90% seen once. The sequencing sample was made of peripheral blood. All receptors come from a man between 60 and 75 years old with COVID-19, enrolled during active disease. The CDR3 runs from the conserved cysteine through the conserved F or W.

j_gene | v_gene | CDR3aa
TRBJ2-7 | TRBV30 | CAWSPGLAVTSYEQYF
TRBJ2-2 | TRBV12-5 | CASGLTSGGTGELFF
TRBJ2-7 | TRBV11-2 | CASSLDGRQYF
TRBJ2-7 | TRBV3-1/TRBV3-2 | CASSRAREGEQYF
TRBJ1-3 | TRBV7-9 | CASSLGQLSVRGNTIYF
TRBJ1-1 | TRBV21-1 | CASLVPAEAFF
TRBJ2-5 | TRBV29-1 | CSVGISQWETQYF
TRBJ1-1 | TRBV5-1 | CASSLAGVARSSEAFF
TRBJ2-5 | TRBV5-1 | CASSFAGARETQYF
TRBJ2-5 | TRBV16 | CASSQSPERTQYF
TRBJ1-1 | TRBV7-3 | CASSQGWSTEAFF
TRBJ1-1 | TRBV12-3/TRBV12-4 | CASILGREAFF
TRBJ1-4 | TRBV18 | CASSPNREKLFF
TRBJ2-2 | TRBV9 | CASNEGTVETGELFF
TRBJ2-5 | TRBV25-1 | CASSDSKETQYF
TRBJ2-3 | TRBV5-5 | CASSLVPSGSEPDTQYF
TRBJ2-1 | TRBV24-1 | CATSEPGTSGADNEQFF
TRBJ2-2 | TRBV29-1 | CSVDRAGANTGELFF
TRBJ2-1 | TRBV27 | CASSWGTKSNEQFF
TRBJ2-3 | TRBV27 | CASSISLGLARSTDTQYF
TRBJ1-4 | TRBV6-5 | CASSRGGAVSEKLFF
TRBJ2-2 | TRBV7-8 | CASYGRANTGELFF
TRBJ2-1 | TRBV12-5 | CASGFATGTSGTDIEQFF
TRBJ2-7 | TRBV16 | CASSPRQGRNEQYF
TRBJ2-7 | TRBV2 | CASTTGLGAYEQYF
TRBJ2-2 | TRBV11-2 | CASSKGLGGELFF
TRBJ2-1 | TRBV6-2/TRBV6-3 | CASSLSTGTNHEQFF
TRBJ1-5 | TRBV19 | CASRGTPGVPQHF
TRBJ1-1 | TRBV2 | CASNRATYTEAFF
TRBJ2-7 | TRBV5-4 | CASSRTGNYEQYF
TRBJ1-2 | TRBV19 | CASSIPMGLNYGYTF
TRBJ2-7 | TRBV19 | CASSEQLLSYEQYF
TRBJ2-2 | TRBV23-1 | CATVRRRTEITGELFF
TRBJ2-3 | TRBV19 | CASSRRDPTDTQYF
TRBJ1-4 | TRBV19 | CASSLVNRGDEKLFF
TRBJ2-7 | TRBV27 | CASSSPRTSGSYEQYF
TRBJ1-2 | TRBV7-2 | CASSSRGLYGYTF
TRBJ1-5 | TRBV7-9 | CASTDGGQPQHF
TRBJ1-4 | TRBV6-5 | CASSYRSGVEKLFF
TRBJ1-6 | TRBV19 | CASSIDHEGADNSPLHF
TRBJ2-7 | TRBV18 | CASSPGGQGHEQYF
TRBJ2-1 | TRBV21-1 | CASSNPGGSYNEQFF
TRBJ2-1 | TRBV4-2 | CASSQAGQGSYNEQFF
TRBJ2-5 | TRBV6-1 | CASSESAVVGTQYF
TRBJ2-1 | TRBV7-2 | CASSYTSGRDEQFF
TRBJ2-1 | TRBV6-5 | CASSLDSYNEQFF
TRBJ1-6 | TRBV2 | CASSEGRAHSPLHF
TRBJ1-5 | TRBV1 | CTSSCGSGARQPQHF
TRBJ1-2 | TRBV29-1 | CSVEYQGAFRGYTF
TRBJ2-2 | TRBV24-1 | CATSDSYPGQITGELFF